The TCR beta chain under discussion was sequenced for a study of blood T cell repertoires in COVID-19. Trimming stripped 8 bases from V and 4 bases from J, with 14 bases between. The germline CDR1 and CDR2 sequences are MNHEY and SMNVEV (reference sequence). The CDR3 consists of 13 residues. The method was immunoSEQ multiplex PCR; TCRdb's version includes in-frame clones alone and lacks a portion of them. In the table there are around 120,000 clones, around 78% of which are singletons. The chain carries TRBV27 and TRBJ1-1; no reliable D call. The clonotype comes from a man aged 65 to 79 with acute or convalescent COVID-19. The sequencing sample was made of peripheral blood. The CDR3 coding sequence is TGTGCCAGCCGACCGGGGAGAGGCACTGAAGCTTTCTTT. Its translation is CASRPGRGTEAFF.